The 18 T cell receptor beta chains presented below share a single source sample, sequenced in a study of prognosis after radiotherapy for stage I lung cancer. Genomic DNA was subjected to two-round multiplex PCR for amplification of TCR beta CDR3. During first-round PCR, primers specific to each TRBV and TRBJ gene were used. A single record per CDR3 protein comes from TCRdb applying MiXCR to the multiplex PCR reads. The sample records tens of thousands of distinct CDR3 sequences, approximately 31% being singletons. The sample in question was PBMCs, obtained before or after stereotactic body radiation therapy (not recorded which). All receptors come from a donor over 45 with non-small cell lung cancer.

This clonotype was observed many times. The V gene is TRBV3-1, the J gene TRBJ1-5; D gene ambiguous. In germline, CDR1 is LGHDT, CDR2 YNNKEL (reference sequence). The CDR3 is 17 amino acids. V lost 4 bases, J lost 1 base, and 17 bases lay in between. CDR3 in amino acids: CASSLPTATSSNQPQHF. CDR3 sequence (DNA): TGTGCCAGCAGCCTCCCGACCGCCACATCGAGCAATCAGCCCCAGCATTTT.

In regard to this clonotype: At one boundary the junction diverges from the germline segment, which might be a read error. V and J are TRBV2 and TRBJ1-1; D uncertain. The CDR3 length is 13 residues. Germline CDR1 SNHLY, CDR2 FYNNEI. CDR3 nucleotides: TGTGCCAGCAGGAGTTCCCAGAACACTGAAACTTTCTTT. Translated: CASRSSQNTETFF.

In the case of this clonotype: This sequence may be a read error, since a much larger clone differs from it by one base. No conserved phenylalanine or tryptophan is present at the end of the CDR3, so a read error is the likely explanation. V is TRBV5-6 and J is TRBJ2-5; 13 bases map to TRBD2. From germline, CDR1 is SGHDT and CDR2 YYEEEE. Trimming at V came to 7 bases and at J to 5 bases, leaving 5 bases not matched to a gene. The CDR3 sequence is 14 residues long. CDR3 nucleotides: TGTGCCAGCGGGACTAGCGGGATAGGGGAGACCCAGTACTTA. Its protein is CASGTSGIGETQYL.

This clonotype occurred many times. This chain's CDR3 is CASRFPSTRELFF. In DNA form, the CDR3 reads TGTGCCAGCAGATTCCCGTCAACCCGGGAGCTGTTTTTT. The rearrangement uses TRBV6-1 and TRBJ2-2; D call uncertain. Trimming pared 6 bases from V and 9 bases from J, leaving 14 bases between. CDR1 is MNHNS and CDR2 is SASEGT in the germline V gene. This CDR3 is 13 amino acids long.

This clonotype has a count of ten or more. The CDR3 DNA follows: TGCAGTGCGAAAACTAGCGGGGCGACCTACGAGCAGTACTTC. Translating gives CSAKTSGATYEQYF. The chain combines TRBV20-1 with TRBJ2-7, with 10 bases lining up with TRBD2. V gave up 6 bases and J gave up 2 bases; unmatched junction bases: 7. The CDR3 runs to 14 residues. Germline CDR1 DFQATT, CDR2 SNEGSKA (reference sequence).

This clonotype is medium-sized in the sample. In nucleotides, the CDR3 is TGCAGTGCTAGTGCCAGCTCGAAACCCCTCCACTTT. As protein: CSASASSKPLHF. The chain combines TRBV20-1 with TRBJ1-6; D gene ambiguous. Deletions cut 3 bases from V and 12 bases from J, with 12 bases between. This CDR3 has 12 residues. Germline CDR1 and CDR2: DFQATT and SNEGSKA (reference sequence).

This clonotype was found many times. The chain couples TRBV6-2 or TRBV6-3 to TRBJ1-1; the match to TRBD1 covers 7 bases. This CDR3 is 13 amino acids long. Germline CDR1 MNHEY, CDR2 SVGEGT. Unmatched junction bases numbered 7, after V lost 7 bases and J lost 5 bases. For the CDR3, the DNA is TGTGCCAGCACTGGACAGGTTGGGACTGAAGCTTTCTTT. Protein: CASTGQVGTEAFF.

There are many counts of this clonotype. V is TRBV6-1 and J is TRBJ1-1; D not resolved. CDR1 MNHNS and CDR2 SASEGT come from the germline V gene. V dropped 8 bases and J dropped 6 bases, with 13 bases sitting between them. The CDR3 is made up of 12 amino acids. CDR3 DNA sequence: TGTGCCAGCTTCAGAGGGCCAGCTGAAGCTTTCTTT. Its translation is CASFRGPAEAFF.

This clonotype appeared many times. The rearrangement links TRBV9 to TRBJ2-7, with 7 bases that match TRBD1. The germline V gene has CDR1 SGDLS and CDR2 YYNGEE. V dropped 4 bases and J dropped 4; count of bases not matched to a gene: 8. This CDR3 spans 14 amino acids. The CDR3 nucleotides are TGTGCCAGCAGCCCATCGACAGGGCTATACGAGCAGTACTTC. Its protein product is CASSPSTGLYEQYF.

This clonotype turned up a few times. This chain joins TRBV5-1 and TRBJ1-6; TRBD1 agrees at 7 bases. The CDR3 sequence is 16 residues long. Germline V gene lookup returns CDR1 SGHRS and CDR2 YFSETQ. With V trimmed by 5 bases and J by 7 bases, 12 bases remained unmatched. In DNA, the CDR3 is TGCGCCAGCAGACAAACCTTGACAGGGTCGAATTCACCCCTCCACTTT. Amino acid sequence: CASRQTLTGSNSPLHF.

With regard to this clonotype: A much larger clone differs from this one at a single base, so this may be a read error. This sequence joins TRBV6-2 or TRBV6-3 and TRBJ1-1, with D tentatively TRBD1 (5 bases). Trimming left V 6 bases short and J 2 bases short, with 19 bases between. This CDR3 comprises 16 residues. Germline V lookup: CDR1 MNHEY, CDR2 SVGEGT. In DNA form, the CDR3 reads TGTGCCAGCAGCTCCCCTAAAGGGGCATTAAACACTGAAGCTTTCTTT. Its translation: CASSSPKGALNTEAFF.

Of note for this clonotype: This may be a read error, as it is one base from a much larger clone. The rearrangement uses TRBV29-1 and TRBJ2-7, with 9 positions matching TRBD1. The germline V gene encodes CDR1 SQVTM and CDR2 ANQGSEA. The CDR3 sequence is 15 residues long. Trimming removed 3 bases from V and 9 bases from J; junction bases left unmatched: 15. CDR3 sequence reads: CSVESGTGYVRGQYF. Here the CDR3 DNA reads TGCAGCGTTGAGTCTGGGACAGGGTATGTCCGCGGGCAGTACTTC.

The table lists this clonotype with many counts. The V and J genes are TRBV6-1 and TRBJ2-7; D ambiguous. V was cut by 2 bases and J by 6 bases, with 17 bases left in between. This CDR3 has 15 amino acids. Germline loops: CDR1 MNHNS, CDR2 SASEGT. The CDR3 region is CASSETASVRLEQYF. In nucleotides, the CDR3 is TGTGCCAGCAGTGAAACCGCTAGTGTGAGGCTCGAGCAGTACTTC.

There are many counts of this clonotype. The V call is TRBV11-2, the J call TRBJ2-2, with 10 bases aligning to TRBD2. Trimming cost V 2 bases and J 6 bases; bases outside gene matches: 6. This CDR3 comprises 16 residues. Germline lookup yields CDR1 SGHAT and CDR2 FQNNGV. CDR3 region: CASSLRGLAYPGELFF. The CDR3 nucleotides are TGTGCCAGCAGCTTAAGGGGACTAGCGTATCCCGGGGAGCTGTTTTTT. The full variable domain, in which reference TRBV11-2 and TRBJ2-2 provide the parts outside the CDR3, is EAGVAQSPRYKIIEKRQSVAFWCNPISGHATLYWYQQILGQGPKLLIQFQNNGVVDDSQLPKDRFSAERLKGVDSTLKIQPAKLEDSAVYLCASSLRGLAYPGELFFGEGSRLTVL.

As to this clonotype: The junction shows a germline mismatch at one end, possibly a read error. DNA of the CDR3: TGTGCCAGCAGCTACGATCCCCACTCCCACAATGAGCAGTTCTTC. As protein: CASSYDPHSHNEQFF. This chain joins TRBV7-9 and TRBJ2-1; no definite D call. The germline V gene encodes CDR1 SEHNR and CDR2 FQNEAQ (reference sequence). The CDR3 contains 15 residues.

CDR3 loop: CASRQPGRLTGHYF. The DNA for the CDR3 is TGTGCCAGCAGACAACCGGGGCGCCTTACGGGTCATTACTTC. This chain connects TRBV6-1 to TRBJ2-7; D is possibly TRBD1 or TRBD2 (5 bases each). In germline, CDR1 is MNHNS, CDR2 SASEGT. V lost 6 bases, J lost 13 bases, and 25 bases lay in between. The CDR3 sequence is 14 residues long.

This clonotype is medium-sized. The chain couples TRBV6-1 to TRBJ1-6; D perhaps matches TRBD1 (5 bases). CDR1 and CDR2 (germline): MNHNS, SASEGT. Trimming left V 2 bases short and J 7 bases short, with 12 bases between. The CDR3 sequence is 15 residues long. The CDR3 DNA reads TGTGCCAGCAGTGAAATTGCAGGGAGCAATTCACCCCTCCACTTT. It codes for CASSEIAGSNSPLHF.

This clonotype was seen at least ten times. The chain recombines TRBV5-6 with TRBJ1-2; 9 bases are shared with TRBD1. The CDR3 loop spans 15 amino acids. J gave up 1 base and V 3 bases, and 4 bases lay outside the gene matches. The germline V gene has CDR1 SGHDT and CDR2 YYEEEE. The CDR3 DNA reads as TGTGCCAGCAGCTGGGGACAGGGCGGTAACTATGGCTACACCTTC. Its translation: CASSWGQGGNYGYTF. The full variable domain, its missing parts supplied by reference TRBV5-6 and TRBJ1-2, is DAGVTQSPTHLIKTRGQQVTLRCSPKSGHDTVSWYQQALGQGPQFIFQYYEEEERQRGNFPDRFSGHQFPNYSSELNVNALLLGDSALYLCASSWGQGGNYGYTFGSGTRLTVV.